Following are 12 T cell receptor beta chains from one sample sequenced in a study of T cells in Graves' hyperthyroidism and ophthalmopathy. Template material for amplifying TCR beta CDR3 regions consisted of RNA transcripts. HTBI primers were used for first-round RT-PCR of the TCR CDR3. From the multiplex PCR reads, TCRdb called clonotypes with MiXCR, one entry per CDR3 protein. The sample lists around 800,000 distinct CDR3 sequences, around 38% occurring once. The sequenced sample was blood. These receptors all stem from a man between 18 and 29 years old with Graves' hyperthyroidism.

There are a few counts of this clonotype. The J gene is TRBJ2-7, the V gene TRBV9; D gene unclear. Trimming cost V 4 bases and J 3 bases, with 11 bases left between them. CDR1 SGDLS and CDR2 YYNGEE come from the germline V gene. This CDR3 comprises 13 residues. CDR3 region: CASSPRYDYEQYF. The CDR3 DNA reads as TGTGCCAGCAGCCCCCGATACGACTACGAGCAGTACTTC. The full variable domain, with the rest looked up from reference TRBV9 and TRBJ2-7, is DSGVTQTPKHLITATGQRVTLRCSPRSGDLSVYWYQQSLDQGLQFLIQYYNGEERAKGNILERFSAQQFPDLHSELNLSSLELGDSALYFCASSPRYDYEQYFGPGTRLTVT.

This clonotype occurred many times. An end of the junction differs from the germline gene, which may be a read error. The chain is built from TRBV19 and TRBJ2-7, with D possibly matching TRBD1 (6 bases). The CDR3 is made up of 13 amino acids. CDR1 is LNHDA, CDR2 SQIVND, per germline (reference sequence). The CDR3 nucleotides are TGCATGCGTAAGGGGGACATGTTAAGCGAGCAGTACTTC. Its protein is CMRKGDMLSEQYF. The full variable domain, completed using reference TRBV19 and TRBJ2-7, is DGGITQSPKYLFRKEGQNVTLSCEQNLNHDAMYWYRQDPGQGLRLIYYSQIVNDFQKGDIAEGYSVSREKKESFPLTVTSAQKNPTAFYLCMRKGDMLSEQYFGPGTRLTVT.

The table lists this clonotype with a few counts. CDR3 sequence (DNA): TGTGCCAGCAGCTTAGGGGTCCGGACCATTGAAGCTTTCTTT. This sequence encodes CASSLGVRTIEAFF. This rearrangement joins TRBV13 to TRBJ1-1, with D unresolved. The CDR3 is made up of 14 amino acids. The V and J ends lost 0 bases and 7 bases respectively, with 12 bases between them. CDR1 PRHDT and CDR2 FYEKMQ come from the germline V gene (reference sequence).

This clonotype was observed once. With a much larger clone just one base away, this may be a read error. The V call is TRBV2, the J call TRBJ2-5; 10 bases are shared with TRBD2. Germline CDR1 reads SNHLY; CDR2 reads FYNNEI. This CDR3 has 17 amino acids. The CDR3 bases are TGTGCCAGCAGATCGACTAGCGGGCCCTCGGGAGAAGAGACCCAGCACTTC. It yields the protein CASRSTSGPSGEETQHF.

This chain connects TRBV7-3 to TRBJ2-7; D is undetermined. Germline CDR1 is SGHTA and CDR2 is FQGTGA. There are 16 residues in the CDR3. With 2 bases removed from V and 0 bases from J, the gap between germline ends came to 14 bases. CDR3 protein: CASSLARQVPSYEQYF. For the CDR3, the DNA is TGTGCCAGCAGCTTAGCGCGCCAGGTGCCCTCCTACGAGCAGTACTTC.

The chain is built from TRBV20-1 and TRBJ2-7, with a tentative D call TRBD1 (6 bases). Between the trimmed V and J ends, which lost 1 base and 5 bases, there was a span of 18 bases. Germline V CDR1 and CDR2: DFQATT, SNEGSKA (reference sequence). This CDR3 is 15 amino acids long. CDR3: CSARGTALNQHEQYF. DNA for the CDR3: TGCAGTGCTAGAGGGACAGCCCTTAATCAGCACGAGCAGTACTTC.

The rearrangement joins TRBV9 to TRBJ1-2; TRBD1 is a possible D gene (6 bases). This CDR3 spans 16 amino acids. From germline, CDR1 is SGDLS and CDR2 YYNGEE. The V end lost 4 bases, the J end lost 1 base, and 17 bases lay between the germline ends. The CDR3 loop is CASSLGGPPLNYGYTF. The CDR3 region has the DNA TGTGCCAGCAGCCTGGGGGGGCCTCCACTTAACTATGGCTACACCTTC.

The chain couples TRBV6-5 to TRBJ1-1, with 8 nucleotides matching TRBD1. Germline-derived CDR1 and CDR2 are MNHEY and SVGAGI. CDR3 length equals 16 residues. With V trimmed by 2 bases and J by 3 bases, 8 bases remained unmatched. The CDR3 loop is CASSYRTGFGYTEAFF. CDR3 nucleotides: TGTGCCAGCAGTTACAGGACAGGGTTTGGCTACACTGAAGCTTTCTTT.

The sample holds many counts of this clonotype. The rearrangement uses TRBV10-3 and TRBJ2-7; D is uncertain. Looked up from germline, CDR1 is ENHRY and CDR2 is SYGVKD. This CDR3 comprises 14 residues. The V end was cut by 8 bases, the J end by 5 bases, with 19 bases between. CDR3 sequence reads: CAIGPDGVPHEQYF. The CDR3 bases are TGTGCCATCGGCCCGGATGGGGTCCCCCACGAGCAGTACTTC.

Note on this clonotype: Just one base apart from a much larger clone, this may be a read error. This chain connects TRBV2 to TRBJ1-6; no reliable D call. The germline V gene encodes CDR1 SNHLY and CDR2 FYNNEI. CDR3 length: 14 residues. CDR3 DNA sequence: TGTGCCAGCAGGGAGGCGGCCGCCAATTCACTCCTCCACTTT. It encodes CASREAAANSLLHF.

V is TRBV5-1 and J is TRBJ2-7, with D hard to call. CDR1 and CDR2 (germline): SGHRS, YFSETQ. The CDR3 has 15 amino acids. Trimming took off 0 bases at V and 7 bases at J, with 17 bases between the two ends. The CDR3 sequence is CASSLAAGDTVEQYF. CDR3 nucleotides: TGCGCCAGCAGCTTGGCTGCAGGAGATACTGTGGAGCAGTACTTC.

This clonotype occurred many times. The chain has TRBV2 and TRBJ2-7, with a tentative D call TRBD2 (6 bases). Trimming left V 8 bases short and J 4 bases short, with 12 bases between. Germline V lookup: CDR1 SNHLY, CDR2 FYNNEI. This CDR3 has 12 amino acids. In DNA form, the CDR3 reads TGTGCCAGCTCCGGGGGAAGGTACGAGCAGTACTTC. Translated, it gives CASSGGRYEQYF.